One and the same sample provided the 10 T cell receptor beta chains below, sequenced in a study of vaccination effects on CD4 cells after COVID-19. The assay was immunoSEQ multiplex PCR, and TCRdb's table has in-frame clones only and misses some. The top ten hold 12% of the sample, which has fewer than 70,000 clones, about four fifths seen once. Before sequencing took place, the ViraFEST assay used viral peptide pools to expand antigen-specific CD4+ T cells. The authors isolated CD4+ T cells after more than eight days of culture. Recipients of the vaccine had no prior SARS-CoV-2 infection and negative nucleocapsid antibodies. Their antigen targets remain unknown. Sequenced material: CD4+ T cells from PBMCs cultured with SARS-CoV-2 spike peptides, taken before COVID-19 vaccination. Every receptor here comes from a human donor who received a COVID-19 vaccine.

This clone was detected once. The chain joins TRBV19 to TRBJ2-2; D ambiguous. Trimming shortened V by 6 bases and J by 4 bases, and 24 bases separated the two germline ends. Germline values: CDR1 LNHDA, CDR2 SQIVND (reference sequence). The CDR3 spans 18 residues. The CDR3 sequence is CASSPNHRTSSFTGELFF. The DNA for the CDR3 is TGTGCCAGTAGCCCTAATCACCGTACATCCTCTTTCACCGGGGAGCTGTTTTTT.

The chain couples TRBV5-6 to TRBJ2-5; 9 bases align to TRBD1. V was pared by 4 bases and J by 6 bases, with 7 bases of the junction left unmatched. Germline CDR1 reads SGHDT; CDR2 reads YYEEEE. The CDR3 runs 14 residues. DNA of the CDR3: TGTGCCAGCAGCCCTATACAGGGGGCTAAGACCCAGTACTTC. Its translation is CASSPIQGAKTQYF.

A remark on this clone: A read error may account for a junction end that differs from germline. The CDR3 sequence is CATSDHRGTAF. The CDR3 DNA sequence: TGTGCCACCAGTGATCACAGGGGGACCGCCTTC. The chain uses TRBV24-1 and TRBJ1-2; the match to TRBD1 covers 8 bases. Germline CDR1 reads KGHDR; CDR2 reads SFDVKD. There are 11 residues in the CDR3.

The chain links TRBV28 to TRBJ1-3; perhaps TRBD1 as D (6 bases). The CDR3 has 15 amino acids. The V end lost 7 bases, the J end lost 4 bases, and 17 bases lay between the germline ends. CDR1 is MDHEN, CDR2 SYDVKM, per germline. The CDR3 is CASTNHRDLGNTIYF. The CDR3 nucleotides are TGTGCCAGCACCAACCACAGGGACCTCGGAAACACCATATATTTT. Full variable domain (remainder filled in from reference TRBV28 and TRBJ1-3): DVKVTQSSRYLVKRTGEKVFLECVQDMDHENMFWYRQDPGLGLRLIYFSYDVKMKEKGDIPEGYSVSREKKERFSLILESASTNQTSMYLCASTNHRDLGNTIYFGEGSWLTVV.

This clone was seen only once. This chain links TRBV24-1 with TRBJ2-1; D remains unclear. Per germline, CDR1 KGHDR and CDR2 SFDVKD. The CDR3 spans 13 residues. Trimming removed 2 bases at V and 6 bases at J, with 7 bases between. In DNA, the CDR3 is TGTGCCACCAGTGATTACGGCCTCAATGAGCAGTTCTTC. The encoded protein is CATSDYGLNEQFF.

The chain recombines TRBV3-1 (or the pseudogene TRBV3-2) with TRBJ2-7; 8 positions agree with TRBD2. CDR1 and CDR2 from the germline V gene are LGHDT and YNNKEL (reference sequence). The junction had 13 bases not matched to a gene; V was cut back by 2 bases and J by 7 bases. The CDR3 length is 16 residues. The CDR3 reads CASSQPLAGPPEEQYV. For the CDR3, the DNA is TGTGCCAGCAGCCAACCTCTAGCGGGCCCGCCGGAGGAGCAGTACGTC.

This clone was seen more than once but under ten times. The rearrangement links TRBV19 to TRBJ2-2, with TRBD1 matching 8 bases. The trim removed 7 bases at V and 8 bases at J, leaving 3 bases unmatched. The CDR3 spans 12 residues. CDR1 and CDR2 (germline): LNHDA, SQIVND (reference sequence). CDR3 in amino acids: CASTGGMGELFF. The CDR3, as DNA: TGTGCCAGTACAGGGGGCATGGGGGAGCTGTTTTTT. Full variable domain (rest looked up from reference TRBV19 and TRBJ2-2): DGGITQSPKYLFRKEGQNVTLSCEQNLNHDAMYWYRQDPGQGLRLIYYSQIVNDFQKGDIAEGYSVSREKKESFPLTVTSAQKNPTAFYLCASTGGMGELFFGEGSRLTVL.

V is TRBV11-2 and J is TRBJ1-3; TRBD1 matches 9 bases. CDR1 is SGHAT, CDR2 FQNNGV, per germline. V lost 5 bases to trimming and J lost 4 bases; unmatched junction nucleotides: 9. This CDR3 contains 16 residues. The CDR3 coding sequence is TGTGCCAGCAGCCCCCGTGGGACAGGGATAGGAAACACCATATATTTT. Residues: CASSPRGTGIGNTIYF.

The chain joins TRBV27 to TRBJ1-5; D gene ambiguous. The CDR3 totals 14 residues. The V end lost 4 bases, the J end lost 3 bases, and 10 bases lay between the germline ends. Germline V gene data show CDR1 as MNHEY and CDR2 as SMNVEV (reference sequence). As DNA, the CDR3 is TGTGCCAGCAGTTCCGGGATACACAATCAGCCCCAGCATTTT. Translation gives CASSSGIHNQPQHF.

The J gene is TRBJ1-2, the V gene TRBV5-4; 9 bases align to TRBD1. CDR3 length equals 14 residues. J lost 10 bases, V lost 4 bases, and 11 bases had no gene match. Germline V gives CDR1 SGHNT, CDR2 YYREEE (reference sequence). The CDR3 bases are TGTGCCAGCAGCGCGGGACAGGGTCCCGTCCTCTACACCTTC. This gives the protein CASSAGQGPVLYTF.